The rows below give T cell receptor beta chains drawn from one sample of a study of response to subunit inactivated influenza vaccine. TCRdb reprocessed the RT-PCR reads with MiXCR, giving one entry per CDR3 protein. The sample has a few hundred thousand distinct CDR3 sequences, around 11% seen once. In addition, the sample was reused for a study of T cells expressing NK-cell markers.

Sequencing was performed on PBMCs from blood, taken on the day of vaccination. These TCRs come from a man aged 45-65 years who received an inactivated influenza vaccine. Both conserved end residues are part of each CDR3. Fields, in order: J gene, CDR3 length, D gene, V gene, clone size, CDR3 protein, CDR3 DNA. The D gene is left open where the match is weak. The size of a clone is reported for some rows only, either as once, few or many, or as a class for expanded clones.

TRBJ1-2,15,NA,TRBV11-2,NA,CASSPTRQVDYGYTF,TGTGCCAGCAGTCCCACGCGGCAGGTCGACTATGGCTACACCTTC
TRBJ2-1,15,TRBD1,TRBV7-6,few,CASSLAGQVVNEQFF,TGTGCCAGCAGCTTAGCGGGACAGGTTGTCAATGAGCAGTTCTTC
TRBJ2-2,15,TRBD2,TRBV28,few,CASRQLAGYTGELFF,TGTGCCAGCAGACAGCTAGCGGGGTACACCGGGGAGCTGTTTTTT
TRBJ1-1,15,NA,TRBV5-1,NA,CASSYDGTWNTEAFF,TGCGCCAGCAGCTACGACGGGACGTGGAACACTGAAGCTTTCTTT
TRBJ1-2,11,NA,TRBV29-1,many,CSAGGYYGYTF,TGCAGCGCGGGGGGGTACTATGGCTACACCTTC
TRBJ2-5,13,NA,TRBV10-3,few,CAISEGPKETQYF,TGTGCCATCAGTGAGGGACCGAAAGAGACCCAGTACTTC
TRBJ2-7,16,NA,TRBV15,many,CATSRDLARYSYEQYF,TGTGCCACCAGCAGAGATCTTGCCAGGTACTCCTACGAGCAGTACTTC
TRBJ2-3,13,TRBD1,TRBV24-1,few,CATGTGGTDTQYF,TGTGCCACCGGGACAGGTGGCACAGATACGCAGTATTTT
TRBJ1-2,16,NA,TRBV7-9,NA,CASSQRGWREIYGYTF,TGTGCCAGCAGCCAACGGGGATGGAGGGAGATCTATGGCTACACCTTC
TRBJ2-5,14,NA,TRBV19,NA,CASRGLGRGETQYF,TGTGCCAGCCGTGGATTGGGACGAGGAGAGACCCAGTACTTC
TRBJ2-3,13,NA,TRBV2,few,CASREPGVDTQYF,TGTGCCAGCAGGGAACCAGGGGTGGATACGCAGTATTTT
TRBJ1-5,14,NA,TRBV30,NA,CAWSATGGGQPQHF,TGTGCCTGGAGTGCGACAGGTGGGGGGCAGCCCCAGCATTTT
TRBJ1-6,13,TRBD1,TRBV20-1,few,CSAKFTGESPLHF,TGCAGTGCTAAATTCACAGGGGAATCACCCCTCCACTTT
TRBJ2-2,18,TRBD2,TRBV27,few,CASSGLAGGTLGTGELFF,TGTGCCAGCAGTGGACTAGCGGGAGGGACACTGGGCACCGGGGAGCTGTTTTTT
TRBJ2-5,15,NA,TRBV20-1,many,CSAIQVGDFQETQYF,TGCAGTGCTATCCAGGTGGGGGACTTCCAAGAGACCCAGTACTTC
TRBJ2-2,14,NA,TRBV7-6,few,CASSHLWGTGELFF,TGTGCCAGCAGTCACCTGTGGGGGACCGGGGAGCTGTTTTTT
TRBJ2-1,16,TRBD2,TRBV7-9,few,CASSSLPSGGANEQFF,TGTGCCAGCAGCTCCCTTCCTAGCGGGGGGGCCAATGAGCAGTTCTTC
TRBJ2-1,13,NA,TRBV5-6,NA,CASSSKDRIEQFF,TGTGCCAGCAGCTCTAAAGACCGGATCGAGCAGTTCTTC
TRBJ2-7,18,TRBD1,TRBV6-1,few,CASRNRDRLQHSSYEQYF,TGTGCCAGCAGAAACCGGGACAGACTACAACACTCCTCCTACGAGCAGTACTTC